The rows below give T cell receptor beta chains drawn from one sample of a study of T cell responses to AZD1222 COVID-19 vaccine. Assay: immunoSEQ multiplex PCR; the TCRdb copy retains only in-frame clones and omits some. The top ten clones hold less than 8.5% of a sample with some 130,000 clones, roughly nine tenths of them seen once. This specimen was peripheral blood, taken on day 0 of AZD1222 vaccination. The receptors stem from an adult in good health. Both conserved end residues are part of each CDR3. D genes are given only for firm matches. Expanded clones are given a class, and other clones once, few, many or no size at all.

d_call: NA; j_call: TRBJ2-5; clone_size: NA; cdr3_length: 14; v_call: TRBV5-5; cdr3_nt: TGTGCCAGCAGCTTGGTATCGGGTCAAGAGACCCAGTACTTC; cdr3_aa: CASSLVSGQETQYF
d_call: NA; j_call: TRBJ1-2; clone_size: NA; cdr3_length: 12; v_call: TRBV19; cdr3_nt: TGTGCCACAAAAGGACCCGGGGGAGGCTACACCTTC; cdr3_aa: CATKGPGGGYTF
d_call: NA; j_call: TRBJ2-2; clone_size: once; cdr3_length: 12; v_call: TRBV6-2/TRBV6-3; cdr3_nt: TGTGCCAGCAGTTACCCCCCCAGGGAGCTGTTTTTT; cdr3_aa: CASSYPPRELFF
d_call: NA; j_call: TRBJ1-3; clone_size: NA; cdr3_length: 15; v_call: TRBV5-4; cdr3_nt: TGTGCCAGCAGCTCCCCTGGGACCCCTGGAAACACCATATATTTT; cdr3_aa: CASSSPGTPGNTIYF
d_call: NA; j_call: TRBJ1-2; clone_size: once; cdr3_length: 17; v_call: TRBV11-2; cdr3_nt: TGTGCCAGCAGCTTAGTCCCGTCTAGGGGGAGAGACTATGGCTACACCTTC; cdr3_aa: CASSLVPSRGRDYGYTF
d_call: NA; j_call: TRBJ1-3; clone_size: NA; cdr3_length: 14; v_call: TRBV21-1; cdr3_nt: TGTGCCAGCAGCAAAGAAGGCTCTGGAAACACCATATATTTT; cdr3_aa: CASSKEGSGNTIYF
d_call: NA; j_call: TRBJ1-2; clone_size: NA; cdr3_length: 14; v_call: TRBV7-9; cdr3_nt: TGTGCCAGCAGCTTAGCCTGGGCAGCCGGGGGCTACACCTTC; cdr3_aa: CASSLAWAAGGYTF
d_call: NA; j_call: TRBJ1-3; clone_size: NA; cdr3_length: 15; v_call: TRBV24-1; cdr3_nt: TGTGCCACCAGTTCAGGGACGCTCTCTGGAAACACCATATATTTT; cdr3_aa: CATSSGTLSGNTIYF
d_call: NA; j_call: TRBJ2-2; clone_size: once; cdr3_length: 15; v_call: TRBV6-4; cdr3_nt: TGTGCCAGCAGTGAAAGAGTTGGGTCCACCGGGGAGCTGTTTTTT; cdr3_aa: CASSERVGSTGELFF
d_call: NA; j_call: TRBJ2-1; clone_size: NA; cdr3_length: 14; v_call: TRBV4-1; cdr3_nt: TGCGCCAGCAGCCACCGGGAAGCCTACAATGAGCAGTTCTTC; cdr3_aa: CASSHREAYNEQFF
d_call: NA; j_call: TRBJ2-5; clone_size: NA; cdr3_length: 14; v_call: TRBV3-1/TRBV3-2; cdr3_nt: TGTGCCAGCAGCCAAGTGGGGGGCCGGGAGACCCAGTACTTC; cdr3_aa: CASSQVGGRETQYF
d_call: NA; j_call: TRBJ2-3; clone_size: NA; cdr3_length: 13; v_call: TRBV5-6; cdr3_nt: TGTGCCAGCAGCTTGAGAAGCACAGATACGCAGTATTTT; cdr3_aa: CASSLRSTDTQYF
d_call: NA; j_call: TRBJ2-7; clone_size: NA; cdr3_length: 13; v_call: TRBV18; cdr3_nt: TGTGCCAGCTCACAAGGGTTGCGGGACGAGCAGTACTTC; cdr3_aa: CASSQGLRDEQYF
d_call: NA; j_call: TRBJ1-5; clone_size: NA; cdr3_length: 12; v_call: TRBV6-5; cdr3_nt: TGTGCCAGCAGCTCCGGGGTTCAGCCCCAGCATTTT; cdr3_aa: CASSSGVQPQHF
d_call: NA; j_call: TRBJ1-6; clone_size: NA; cdr3_length: 14; v_call: TRBV2; cdr3_nt: TGTGCCAGTATGCAGAGCTCCTATAATTCACCCCTCCACTTT; cdr3_aa: CASMQSSYNSPLHF
d_call: NA; j_call: TRBJ2-7; clone_size: NA; cdr3_length: 12; v_call: TRBV3-1/TRBV3-2; cdr3_nt: TGTGCCAGCAGTCGAAATGACTACGAGCAGTACTTC; cdr3_aa: CASSRNDYEQYF
d_call: NA; j_call: TRBJ2-5; clone_size: few; cdr3_length: 16; v_call: TRBV19; cdr3_nt: TGTGCCAGTAACCGTGGGGCCGGCCCGGGGGAGGAGACCCAGTACTTC; cdr3_aa: CASNRGAGPGEETQYF
d_call: NA; j_call: TRBJ2-4; clone_size: NA; cdr3_length: 15; v_call: TRBV7-9; cdr3_nt: TGTGCCAGCAGCTCGGTCGGGCGAGAGCGAGACATTCAGTACTTC; cdr3_aa: CASSSVGRERDIQYF
d_call: NA; j_call: TRBJ2-7; clone_size: NA; cdr3_length: 17; v_call: TRBV19; cdr3_nt: TGTGCCAGTAGTAAACTGGGGGAAGGGGCGTTAATCTACGAGCAGTACTTC; cdr3_aa: CASSKLGEGALIYEQYF
d_call: NA; j_call: TRBJ2-3; clone_size: NA; cdr3_length: 16; v_call: TRBV27; cdr3_nt: TGTGCCAGCAGACCCCATAACACGAGACGGGCAGATACGCAGTATTTT; cdr3_aa: CASRPHNTRRADTQYF
d_call: TRBD1; j_call: TRBJ1-2; clone_size: NA; cdr3_length: 13; v_call: TRBV6-5; cdr3_nt: TGTGCCAGCAGTTCCGGGACAGGGAGAGGCTACACCTTC; cdr3_aa: CASSSGTGRGYTF
d_call: NA; j_call: TRBJ1-2; clone_size: NA; cdr3_length: 12; v_call: TRBV2; cdr3_nt: TGTGCCAGCAGTCCAGGGGACGAGGGCTACACCTTC; cdr3_aa: CASSPGDEGYTF
d_call: NA; j_call: TRBJ1-3; clone_size: NA; cdr3_length: 14; v_call: TRBV6-2/TRBV6-3; cdr3_nt: TGTGCCAGCAGTGACGGGACACGGGGAAACACCATATATTTT; cdr3_aa: CASSDGTRGNTIYF
d_call: NA; j_call: TRBJ2-7; clone_size: NA; cdr3_length: 13; v_call: TRBV6-2/TRBV6-3; cdr3_nt: TGTGCCAGCAGTTTTCGCGGCTGGTACGAGCAGTACTTC; cdr3_aa: CASSFRGWYEQYF
d_call: NA; j_call: TRBJ1-3; clone_size: NA; cdr3_length: 10; v_call: TRBV11-2; cdr3_nt: TGTGCCAGCAGCCCGGAGTGCCCCTTCTTT; cdr3_aa: CASSPECPFF
d_call: NA; j_call: TRBJ2-7; clone_size: NA; cdr3_length: 14; v_call: TRBV14; cdr3_nt: TGTGCCAGCAGCCAAGCGGGCCGCCGGTACGAGCAGTACTTC; cdr3_aa: CASSQAGRRYEQYF
d_call: TRBD2; j_call: TRBJ2-7; clone_size: many; cdr3_length: 18; v_call: TRBV7-8; cdr3_nt: TGTGCCAGCAGCTTAAGGACTAGCGGGGGCCCTAACTCCTACGAGCAGTACTTC; cdr3_aa: CASSLRTSGGPNSYEQYF
d_call: TRBD1; j_call: TRBJ2-3; clone_size: NA; cdr3_length: 15; v_call: TRBV4-2; cdr3_nt: TGTGCCAGCAGCCAAGAGACAGGGGGCGCAGATACGCAGTATTTT; cdr3_aa: CASSQETGGADTQYF
d_call: NA; j_call: TRBJ1-1; clone_size: NA; cdr3_length: 13; v_call: TRBV19; cdr3_nt: TGTGCCAGTAGTATCGGGCTCGACACTGAAGCTTTCTTT; cdr3_aa: CASSIGLDTEAFF
d_call: NA; j_call: TRBJ2-7; clone_size: NA; cdr3_length: 11; v_call: TRBV28; cdr3_nt: TGTGCCAGCAGTCCAGACCACGGGCAGTACTTC; cdr3_aa: CASSPDHGQYF
d_call: NA; j_call: TRBJ2-3; clone_size: NA; cdr3_length: 13; v_call: TRBV7-9; cdr3_nt: TGTGCCAGCAGCTTAGGGAGGGGAGATACGCAGTATTTT; cdr3_aa: CASSLGRGDTQYF
d_call: NA; j_call: TRBJ2-5; clone_size: NA; cdr3_length: 13; v_call: TRBV29-1; cdr3_nt: TGCAGCGTTGACCTCTCGGGGAGAGAGACCCAGTACTTC; cdr3_aa: CSVDLSGRETQYF
d_call: NA; j_call: TRBJ1-5; clone_size: NA; cdr3_length: 15; v_call: TRBV5-1; cdr3_nt: TGCGCCAGCAGCTCTGAAGACAGTTTTGGTCAGCCCCAGCATTTT; cdr3_aa: CASSSEDSFGQPQHF
d_call: NA; j_call: TRBJ1-2; clone_size: NA; cdr3_length: 14; v_call: TRBV9; cdr3_nt: TGTGCCAGCAGCCCCGGACGTAACAACTATGGCTACACCTTC; cdr3_aa: CASSPGRNNYGYTF
d_call: NA; j_call: TRBJ1-5; clone_size: NA; cdr3_length: 13; v_call: TRBV10-2; cdr3_nt: TGCGCCAGCAGTGAGTCTAGCAATCAGCCCCAGCATTTT; cdr3_aa: CASSESSNQPQHF
d_call: NA; j_call: TRBJ1-3; clone_size: NA; cdr3_length: 14; v_call: TRBV6-2/TRBV6-3; cdr3_nt: TGTGCCAGCAGCCGATCGGGGTCTGGAAACACCATATATTTT; cdr3_aa: CASSRSGSGNTIYF
d_call: NA; j_call: TRBJ2-2; clone_size: NA; cdr3_length: 14; v_call: TRBV9; cdr3_nt: TGTGCCAGCAGCCTCGGACCGAACACCGGGGAGCTGTTTTTT; cdr3_aa: CASSLGPNTGELFF
d_call: NA; j_call: TRBJ2-5; clone_size: NA; cdr3_length: 15; v_call: TRBV6-5; cdr3_nt: TGTGCCAGCAGGCCGGGGACAACCTTCCAAGAGACCCAGTACTTC; cdr3_aa: CASRPGTTFQETQYF
d_call: NA; j_call: TRBJ1-6; clone_size: NA; cdr3_length: 15; v_call: TRBV14; cdr3_nt: TGTGCCAGCAGCCAAGTGGTCAGAAATAATTCACCCCTCCACTTT; cdr3_aa: CASSQVVRNNSPLHF
d_call: NA; j_call: TRBJ1-2; clone_size: NA; cdr3_length: 15; v_call: TRBV18; cdr3_nt: TGTGCCAGCTCACCCTCGACGGATACCTTCTATGGCTACACCTTC; cdr3_aa: CASSPSTDTFYGYTF
d_call: NA; j_call: TRBJ2-7; clone_size: NA; cdr3_length: 13; v_call: TRBV28; cdr3_nt: TGTGCCAGCAACCTCACCCCCGGCTACGAGCAGTACTTC; cdr3_aa: CASNLTPGYEQYF
d_call: NA; j_call: TRBJ1-4; clone_size: NA; cdr3_length: 14; v_call: TRBV28; cdr3_nt: TGTGCCAGCAGTTCTCCCGGGGGCAGTGAAAAACTGTTTTTT; cdr3_aa: CASSSPGGSEKLFF
d_call: NA; j_call: TRBJ1-2; clone_size: NA; cdr3_length: 14; v_call: TRBV7-2; cdr3_nt: TGTGCCAGCACCTCCGGGCAGTTTAACTATGGCTACACCTTC; cdr3_aa: CASTSGQFNYGYTF
d_call: NA; j_call: TRBJ2-2; clone_size: NA; cdr3_length: 16; v_call: TRBV9; cdr3_nt: TGTGCCAGCAGCGCTCGGGTCAGGGGACTCACCGGGGAGCTGTTTTTT; cdr3_aa: CASSARVRGLTGELFF
d_call: TRBD2; j_call: TRBJ2-7; clone_size: NA; cdr3_length: 15; v_call: TRBV14; cdr3_nt: TGTGCCAGCAGCCAAAGCGGGACTGTCTCCTACGAGCAGTACTTC; cdr3_aa: CASSQSGTVSYEQYF